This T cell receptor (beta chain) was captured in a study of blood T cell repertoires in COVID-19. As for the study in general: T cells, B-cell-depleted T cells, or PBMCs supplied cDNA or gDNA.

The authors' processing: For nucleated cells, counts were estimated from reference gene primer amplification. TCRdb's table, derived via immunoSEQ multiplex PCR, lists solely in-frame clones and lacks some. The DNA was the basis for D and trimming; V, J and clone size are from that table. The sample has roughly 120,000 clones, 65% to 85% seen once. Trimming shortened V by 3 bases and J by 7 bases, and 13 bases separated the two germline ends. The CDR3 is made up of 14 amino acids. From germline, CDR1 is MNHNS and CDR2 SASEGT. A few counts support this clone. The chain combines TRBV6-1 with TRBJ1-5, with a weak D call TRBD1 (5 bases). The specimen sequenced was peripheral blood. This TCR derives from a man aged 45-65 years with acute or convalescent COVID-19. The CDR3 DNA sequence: TGTGCCAGCAGTGAGGAGGGGCGAGAGCAGCCCCAGCATTTT. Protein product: CASSEEGREQPQHF.